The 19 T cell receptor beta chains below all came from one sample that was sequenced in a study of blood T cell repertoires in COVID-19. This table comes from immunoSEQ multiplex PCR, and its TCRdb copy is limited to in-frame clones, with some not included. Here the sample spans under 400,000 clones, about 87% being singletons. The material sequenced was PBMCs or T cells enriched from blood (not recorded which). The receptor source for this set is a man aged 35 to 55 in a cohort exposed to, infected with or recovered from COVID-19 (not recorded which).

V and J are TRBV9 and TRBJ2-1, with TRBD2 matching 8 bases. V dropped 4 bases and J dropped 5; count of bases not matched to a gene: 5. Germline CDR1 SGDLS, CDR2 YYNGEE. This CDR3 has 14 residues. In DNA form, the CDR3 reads TGTGCCAGCAGCCTGAGCGGGGGTAACAATGAGCAGTTCTTC. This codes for CASSLSGGNNEQFF. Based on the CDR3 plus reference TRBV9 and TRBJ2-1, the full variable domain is DSGVTQTPKHLITATGQRVTLRCSPRSGDLSVYWYQQSLDQGLQFLIQYYNGEERAKGNILERFSAQQFPDLHSELNLSSLELGDSALYFCASSLSGGNNEQFFGPGTRLTVL.

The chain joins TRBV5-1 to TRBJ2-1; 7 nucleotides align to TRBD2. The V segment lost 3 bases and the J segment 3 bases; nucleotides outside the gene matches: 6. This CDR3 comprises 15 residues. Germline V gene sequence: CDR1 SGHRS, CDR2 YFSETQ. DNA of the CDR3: TGCGCCAGCAGCTCGGGGGGACTGGACTACAATGAGCAGTTCTTC. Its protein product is CASSSGGLDYNEQFF.

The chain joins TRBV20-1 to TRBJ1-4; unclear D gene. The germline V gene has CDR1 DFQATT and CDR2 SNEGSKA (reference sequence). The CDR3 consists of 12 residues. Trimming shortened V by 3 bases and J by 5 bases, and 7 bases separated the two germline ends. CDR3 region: CSASAENEKLFF. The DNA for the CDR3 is TGCAGTGCTAGTGCCGAGAATGAAAAACTGTTTTTT.

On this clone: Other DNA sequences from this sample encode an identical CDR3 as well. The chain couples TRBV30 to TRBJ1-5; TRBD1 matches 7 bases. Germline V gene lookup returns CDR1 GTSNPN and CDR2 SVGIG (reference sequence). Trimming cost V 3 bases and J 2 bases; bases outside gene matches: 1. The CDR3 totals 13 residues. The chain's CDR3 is CAWRGQGNQPQHF. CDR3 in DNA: TGTGCCTGGAGAGGACAGGGCAATCAGCCCCAGCATTTT.

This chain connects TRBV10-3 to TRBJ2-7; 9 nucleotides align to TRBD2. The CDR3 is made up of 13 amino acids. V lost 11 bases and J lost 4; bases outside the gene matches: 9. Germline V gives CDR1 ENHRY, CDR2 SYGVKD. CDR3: CAASTSGAYEQYF. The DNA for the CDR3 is TGTGCCGCGTCGACTAGCGGAGCTTACGAGCAGTACTTC.

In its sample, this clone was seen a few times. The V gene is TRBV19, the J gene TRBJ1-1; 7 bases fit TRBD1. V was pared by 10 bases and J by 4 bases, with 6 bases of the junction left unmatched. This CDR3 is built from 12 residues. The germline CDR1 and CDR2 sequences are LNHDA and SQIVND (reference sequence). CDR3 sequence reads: CATRQGPTEAFF. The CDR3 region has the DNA TGTGCCACCCGACAGGGTCCCACTGAAGCTTTCTTT.

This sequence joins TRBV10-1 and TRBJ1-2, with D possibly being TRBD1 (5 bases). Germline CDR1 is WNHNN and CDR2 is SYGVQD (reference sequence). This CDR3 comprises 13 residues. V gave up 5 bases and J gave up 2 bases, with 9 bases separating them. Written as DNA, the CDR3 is TGCGCCAGCAGTAGACAGACCAACTATGGCTACACCTTC. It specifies CASSRQTNYGYTF.

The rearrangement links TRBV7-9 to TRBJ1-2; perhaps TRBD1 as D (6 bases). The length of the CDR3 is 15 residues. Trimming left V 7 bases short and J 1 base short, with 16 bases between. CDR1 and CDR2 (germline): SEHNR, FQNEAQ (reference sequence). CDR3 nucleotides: TGTGCCAGCACCCAACAGGGATTTATTAACTATGGCTACACCTTC. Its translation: CASTQQGFINYGYTF.

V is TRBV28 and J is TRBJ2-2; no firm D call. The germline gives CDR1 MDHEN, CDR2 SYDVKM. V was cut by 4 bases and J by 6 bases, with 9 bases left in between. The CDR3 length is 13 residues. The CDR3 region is CASSSTISGELFF. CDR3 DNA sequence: TGTGCCAGCAGTTCTACTATTTCCGGGGAGCTGTTTTTT.

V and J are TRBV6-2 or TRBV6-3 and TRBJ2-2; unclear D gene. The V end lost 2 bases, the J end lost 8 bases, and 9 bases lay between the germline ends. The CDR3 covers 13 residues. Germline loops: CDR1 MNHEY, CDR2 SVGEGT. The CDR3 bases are TGTGCCAGCAGTTACCTCGGGTTTGGGGAGCTGTTTTTT. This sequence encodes CASSYLGFGELFF.

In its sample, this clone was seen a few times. This chain's CDR3 is CASSLTVGDNEQFF. For the CDR3, the DNA is TGTGCCAGCAGCTTAACGGTAGGGGACAATGAGCAGTTCTTC. This chain connects TRBV7-3 to TRBJ2-1, with D maybe TRBD1 (5 bases). Germline CDR1 is SGHTA and CDR2 is FQGTGA. The CDR3 runs to 14 residues. The V end lost 0 bases, the J end lost 5 bases, and 8 bases lay between the germline ends.

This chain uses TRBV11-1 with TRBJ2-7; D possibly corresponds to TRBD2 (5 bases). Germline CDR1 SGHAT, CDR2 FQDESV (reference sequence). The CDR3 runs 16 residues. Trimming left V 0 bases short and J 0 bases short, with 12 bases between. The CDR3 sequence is CASSLARSAVSYEQYF. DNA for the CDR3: TGTGCCAGCAGCTTAGCGCGTAGCGCTGTCTCCTACGAGCAGTACTTC.

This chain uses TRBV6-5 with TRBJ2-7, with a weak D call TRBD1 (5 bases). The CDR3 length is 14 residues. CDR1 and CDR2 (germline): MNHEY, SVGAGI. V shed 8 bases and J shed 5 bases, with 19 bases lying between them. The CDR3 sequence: CASAELARVNEQYF. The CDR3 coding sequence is TGTGCCAGCGCGGAATTGGCCAGGGTAAACGAGCAGTACTTC.

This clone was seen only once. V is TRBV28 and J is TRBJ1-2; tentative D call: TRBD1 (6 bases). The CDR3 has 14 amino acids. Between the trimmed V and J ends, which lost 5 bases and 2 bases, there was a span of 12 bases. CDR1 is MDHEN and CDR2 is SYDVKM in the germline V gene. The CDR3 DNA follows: TGTGCCAGCAGTGCCCCCGGGACAAACTATGGCTACACCTTC. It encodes CASSAPGTNYGYTF.

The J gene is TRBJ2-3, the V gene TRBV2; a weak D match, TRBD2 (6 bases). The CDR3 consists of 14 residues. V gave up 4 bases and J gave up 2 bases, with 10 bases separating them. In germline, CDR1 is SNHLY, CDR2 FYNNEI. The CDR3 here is CASSGSSDTDTQYF. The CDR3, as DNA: TGTGCCAGCAGTGGTTCTAGCGACACAGATACGCAGTATTTT.

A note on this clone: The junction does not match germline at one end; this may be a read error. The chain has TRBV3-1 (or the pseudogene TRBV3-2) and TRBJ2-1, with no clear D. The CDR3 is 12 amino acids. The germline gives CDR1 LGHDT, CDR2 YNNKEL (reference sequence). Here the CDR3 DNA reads TGTGCCAGCAGTCAAGACCCTGAGGAGCAGTTCTTC. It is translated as CASSQDPEEQFF.

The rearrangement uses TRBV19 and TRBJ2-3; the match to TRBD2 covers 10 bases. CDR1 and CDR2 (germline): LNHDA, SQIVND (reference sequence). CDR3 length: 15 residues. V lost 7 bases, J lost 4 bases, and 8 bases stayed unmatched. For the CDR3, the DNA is TGTGCCAGTACCCTCGGACTAGCGGACTCAGATACGCAGTATTTT. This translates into CASTLGLADSDTQYF.

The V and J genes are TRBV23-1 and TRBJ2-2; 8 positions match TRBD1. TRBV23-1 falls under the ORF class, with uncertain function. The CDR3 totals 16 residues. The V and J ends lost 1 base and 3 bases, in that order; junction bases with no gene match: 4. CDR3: CASSQFRTGHTGELFF. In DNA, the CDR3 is TGCGCCAGCAGTCAATTTCGGACAGGGCACACCGGGGAGCTGTTTTTT.

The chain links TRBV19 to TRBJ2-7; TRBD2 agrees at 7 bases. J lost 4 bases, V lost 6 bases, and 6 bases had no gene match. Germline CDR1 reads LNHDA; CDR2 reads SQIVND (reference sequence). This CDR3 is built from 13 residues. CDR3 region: CASRTLGGYEQYF. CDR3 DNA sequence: TGTGCCAGTAGGACTCTCGGGGGGTACGAGCAGTACTTC.